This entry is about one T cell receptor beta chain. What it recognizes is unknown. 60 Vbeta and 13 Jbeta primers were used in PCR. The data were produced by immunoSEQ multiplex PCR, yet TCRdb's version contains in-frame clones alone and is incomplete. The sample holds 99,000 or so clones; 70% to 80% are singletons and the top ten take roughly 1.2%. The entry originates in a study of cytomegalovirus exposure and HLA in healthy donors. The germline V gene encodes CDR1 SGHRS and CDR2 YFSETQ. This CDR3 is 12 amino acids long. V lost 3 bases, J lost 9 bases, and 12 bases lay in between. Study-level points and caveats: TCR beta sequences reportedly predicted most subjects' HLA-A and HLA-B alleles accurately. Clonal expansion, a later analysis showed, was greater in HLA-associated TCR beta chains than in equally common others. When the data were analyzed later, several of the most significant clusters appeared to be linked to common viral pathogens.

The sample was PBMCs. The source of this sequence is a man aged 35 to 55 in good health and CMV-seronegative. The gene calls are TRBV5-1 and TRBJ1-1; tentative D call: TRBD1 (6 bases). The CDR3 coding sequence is TGCGCCAGCAGCTCAACGGACAGTAAAGCTTTCTTT. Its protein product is CASSSTDSKAFF.